A single sample is the source of the 29 T cell receptor beta chains below, sequenced in a study of regulatory T cells in long-lasting Graves disease. The time point is: newly diagnosed GD, antithyroid drugs for less than 3 months. RNA extracted from PBMCs served as the sequencing template. Library construction for TCR beta used iRepertoire HTBI primers and Arm-PCR of CDR3 regions. In TCRdb, the multiplex PCR reads were re-called with MiXCR into one record per CDR3 protein. The sample has 450,000 to 500,000 distinct CDR3 sequences, roughly 17% seen once. This sample was also put to use in a study of T cells in Graves' hyperthyroidism and ophthalmopathy.

Specimen: peripheral blood mononuclear cells (PBMCs), collected at new diagnosis, from a patient treated with antithyroid drugs. Receptor source: a man aged 35 to 55 with Graves disease.

This sequence joins TRBV30 and TRBJ2-7; 11 bases line up with TRBD2. CDR1 is GTSNPN, CDR2 SVGIG, per germline (reference sequence). The length of the CDR3 is 12 residues. With 8 bases clipped from V and 2 bases from J, the junction kept 2 bases outside the gene matches. CDR3 DNA sequence: TGTGCCATAGCGGGAGGGCCCTACGAGCAGTACTTC. This sequence encodes CAIAGGPYEQYF.

This clonotype was seen at least ten times. J is TRBJ1-2 and V is TRBV28; D unresolved. Trimming shortened V by 7 bases and J by 4 bases, and 16 bases separated the two germline ends. CDR1 and CDR2 (germline): MDHEN, SYDVKM. This CDR3 contains 14 residues. The CDR3 region is CASTPLEGVYGYTF. The DNA for the CDR3 is TGTGCCAGCACGCCACTTGAGGGAGTCTATGGCTACACCTTC.

V gene TRBV4-3 combines with J gene TRBJ1-2, with 9 bases fitting TRBD1. J was trimmed by 1 base and V by 2 bases; bases with no gene match: 8. Germline V gene lookup returns CDR1 LGHNA and CDR2 YSLEER. This CDR3 has 17 residues. Here the CDR3 DNA reads TGCGCCAGCAGCCAAACCGGGACAGGGTTTATTAACTATGGCTACACCTTC. Translating gives CASSQTGTGFINYGYTF.

In this sample, this clonotype turned up many times. This sequence joins TRBV7-2 and TRBJ2-1, with 11 bases identical to TRBD2. Germline V CDR1 and CDR2: SGHTA, FQGNSA. This CDR3 has 14 residues. Trimming took 4 bases from V and 6 from J; bases not matched to a gene: 2. The CDR3: CASSSSGRPNEQFF. The CDR3, as DNA: TGTGCCAGCAGCTCTAGCGGGAGGCCCAATGAGCAGTTCTTC.

This clonotype has only a few counts. This rearrangement joins TRBV6-1 to TRBJ1-1, with D unclear. Looked up from germline, CDR1 is MNHNS and CDR2 is SASEGT. The V end was cut by 10 bases, the J end by 1 base, with 10 bases between. The CDR3 sequence is 12 residues long. The CDR3 DNA reads TGTGCCACCGAGTGGGGGAACACTGAAGCTTTCTTT. Translated: CATEWGNTEAFF.

This clonotype showed up many times. The chain uses TRBV20-1 and TRBJ2-5; possibly TRBD1 for D (7 bases). The CDR3 is 13 amino acids. The ends were cut back, 2 bases at V and 5 bases at J, with 12 bases in the middle. CDR1 and CDR2 (germline): DFQATT, SNEGSKA (reference sequence). CDR3 in amino acids: CSARRAGGETQYF. The CDR3 DNA sequence: TGCAGTGCTAGAAGGGCAGGGGGGGAGACCCAGTACTTC.

The table lists this clonotype with many counts. V usage is TRBV29-1 and J usage is TRBJ2-3; 8 bases line up with TRBD2. The CDR3 is 14 amino acids. The V and J ends lost 4 bases and 3 bases, in that order; junction bases with no gene match: 6. The germline V gene has CDR1 SQVTM and CDR2 ANQGSEA. The CDR3 bases are TGCAGCGTTGGACTGGGCGGGAGGACAGATACGCAGTATTTT. Amino acid sequence: CSVGLGGRTDTQYF.

Remarks on this clonotype: Given a much more abundant clone one base away, this may be a read error. The V and J genes are TRBV6-2 or TRBV6-3 and TRBJ1-1; D is uncertain. V was clipped by 5 bases and J by 7 bases, with 11 bases between them. The CDR3 covers 12 residues. The V gene's germline CDR1 is MNHEY and CDR2 SVGEGT. Here the CDR3 reads CASSHVDGEAFF. The CDR3 bases are TGTGCCAGCAGTCACGTGGATGGTGAAGCTTTCTTT.

This clonotype was found once. The junction and the germline gene differ at one end; a read error may be behind it. CDR3 sequence (DNA): TGCGCCAGCAGCCAGGTACTAGCGGGAGGTGAGCAGTTCTTC. Translated: CASSQVLAGGEQFF. J is TRBJ2-1 and V is TRBV11-3, with 12 bases lining up with TRBD2. The germline V gene encodes CDR1 SGHNT and CDR2 YENEEA. The CDR3 loop spans 14 amino acids.

This clonotype was seen repeatedly, ten times or more. The rearrangement uses TRBV20-1 and TRBJ2-7; the D gene is possibly TRBD2 (6 bases). V lost 6 bases and J lost 3, with 30 bases in between. CDR1 and CDR2 (germline): DFQATT, SNEGSKA (reference sequence). The CDR3 consists of 18 residues. Here the CDR3 DNA reads TGCAGTGCGAGTTACGTATCGGGTGCTGAAGGCGGGATCTACGAGCAGTACTTC. This translates into CSASYVSGAEGGIYEQYF.

This clonotype was counted only a few times. The V and J genes are TRBV20-1 and TRBJ2-3; the D gene is possibly TRBD1 (6 bases). The V end lost 2 bases, the J end lost 2 bases, and 14 bases lay between the germline ends. This CDR3 contains 15 residues. Per germline, CDR1 DFQATT and CDR2 SNEGSKA (reference sequence). CDR3 protein: CSARQDRWVTDTQYF. For the CDR3, the DNA is TGCAGTGCTAGACAGGACAGATGGGTCACAGATACGCAGTATTTT.

This clonotype was observed many times. This chain joins TRBV29-1 and TRBJ2-1, with 7 bases matching TRBD1. Germline CDR1 SQVTM, CDR2 ANQGSEA. This CDR3 comprises 14 residues. After removal of 5 bases from V and 4 bases from J, the junction contained 8 bases not matched to a gene. CDR3 DNA sequence: TGCAGCGTTACCGGGACAGCCAGTTACAATGAGCAGTTCTTC. This translates into CSVTGTASYNEQFF.

This clonotype was seen only a few times. The V and J genes are TRBV7-2 and TRBJ1-6, with 8 bases lining up with TRBD1. Germline V gene sequence: CDR1 SGHTA, CDR2 FQGNSA. The CDR3 spans 15 residues. V lost 3 bases to trimming and J lost 8 bases; unmatched junction nucleotides: 6. CDR3 sequence (DNA): TGTGCCAGCAGCTTCTCACAGGGGGGGTATTCACCCCTCCACTTT. Protein product: CASSFSQGGYSPLHF.

At least ten counts were recorded for this clonotype. V and J are TRBV10-2 and TRBJ2-1; possibly TRBD2 for D (5 bases). This CDR3 spans 16 amino acids. Germline loops: CDR1 WSHSY, CDR2 SAAADI. Trimming cost V 3 bases and J 2 bases, with 14 bases left between them. In DNA form, the CDR3 reads TGCGCCAGCAGTGATCCGCCCGGACTTACCTACAATGAGCAGTTCTTC. It translates to CASSDPPGLTYNEQFF.

This clonotype has more than one count but fewer than ten. This chain links TRBV12-3 or TRBV12-4 with TRBJ2-1, with D perhaps TRBD1 (6 bases). The V end lost 3 bases, the J end lost 11 bases, and 8 bases lay between the germline ends. The CDR3 is 11 amino acids. The CDR3 sequence is CASSFGTKQFF. CDR3 DNA: TGTGCCAGCAGTTTTGGGACAAAGCAGTTCTTC.

This clonotype was found many times. V is TRBV7-3 and J is TRBJ2-2; 9 bases are shared with TRBD1. This CDR3 is 16 amino acids long. Germline CDR1 and CDR2: SGHTA and FQGTGA. V was clipped by 5 bases and J by 1 base; unmatched bases: 5. The CDR3 reads CASSDLGQGNTGELFF. The CDR3 region has the DNA TGTGCCAGCAGCGATCTGGGACAGGGGAACACCGGGGAGCTGTTTTTT.

The chain couples TRBV19 to TRBJ1-5, with D unresolved. This CDR3 has 13 residues. V was cut by 8 bases and J by 5 bases, with 13 bases left in between. Per the germline V gene, CDR1 is LNHDA and CDR2 is SQIVND (reference sequence). DNA of the CDR3: TGTGCCAGTGGAGAAGGGAGGCATCAGCCCCAGCATTTT. Residues: CASGEGRHQPQHF.

This clonotype has ten or more counts. This chain uses TRBV30 with TRBJ2-4, with unresolved D. V lost 0 bases and J 7 bases, leaving 19 bases between the germline ends. CDR3 length equals 16 residues. CDR1 is GTSNPN and CDR2 is SVGIG in the germline V gene (reference sequence). CDR3 sequence reads: CAWSVRTVSSRNIQYF. CDR3 nucleotide sequence: TGTGCCTGGAGTGTCAGGACCGTCTCGTCCAGGAACATTCAGTACTTC.

This clonotype was observed many times. The gene calls are TRBV9 and TRBJ2-7; TRBD1 might be the D (5 bases). Deletions cut 0 bases from V and 0 bases from J, with 25 bases between. The germline gives CDR1 SGDLS, CDR2 YYNGEE. The CDR3 runs 20 residues. CDR3 residues: CASSVVVTRGSSTSSYEQYF. In nucleotides, the CDR3 is TGTGCCAGCAGCGTAGTTGTGACAAGGGGAAGTTCCACCTCCTCCTACGAGCAGTACTTC.

This clonotype has at least ten counts. The rearrangement uses TRBV11-1 and TRBJ2-7, with 12 bases lining up with TRBD2. Unmatched junction bases numbered 9, after V lost 1 base and J lost 5 bases. Per the germline V gene, CDR1 is SGHAT and CDR2 is FQDESV (reference sequence). The CDR3 consists of 17 residues. CDR3 DNA: TGTGCCAGCAGCTTAGGCGCCCGACTAGCGGGAGTGGACGAGCAGTACTTC. Translated: CASSLGARLAGVDEQYF.

The chain combines TRBV19 with TRBJ2-1, with 12 bases that match TRBD2. CDR1 and CDR2 (germline): LNHDA, SQIVND (reference sequence). There are 16 residues in the CDR3. V shed 10 bases, J shed 7 bases, and the junction held 14 bases outside the gene matches. CDR3: CATRGVSGTSGNEQFF. The CDR3 nucleotides read TGTGCCACTAGAGGCGTGTCAGGGACTAGCGGGAATGAGCAGTTCTTC.

The table lists this clonotype with many counts. The rearrangement links TRBV3-1 to TRBJ2-3; 10 bases map to TRBD2. Germline-derived CDR1 and CDR2 are LGHDT and YNNKEL (reference sequence). After removal of 1 base from V and 0 bases from J, the junction contained 4 bases not matched to a gene. The CDR3 is made up of 17 amino acids. DNA for the CDR3: TGTGCCAGCAGCCAAGTGCTAGCGGGAGACAGCACAGATACGCAGTATTTT. Amino acid sequence: CASSQVLAGDSTDTQYF.

This sequence joins TRBV3-1 and TRBJ2-7, with TRBD1 matching 7 bases. This CDR3 spans 16 amino acids. The ends lost 1 base at V and 0 bases at J; junction bases unmatched: 6. Germline V gene data show CDR1 as LGHDT and CDR2 as YNNKEL (reference sequence). The CDR3 sequence: CASSQAGQDLSYEQYF. The CDR3 bases are TGTGCCAGCAGCCAAGCTGGACAGGACCTCTCCTACGAGCAGTACTTC.

This clonotype was counted ten times or more. The V call is TRBV11-1, the J call TRBJ2-3; 12 nucleotides line up with TRBD2. Germline CDR1 reads SGHAT; CDR2 reads FQDESV (reference sequence). CDR3 length: 15 residues. The junction had 4 bases not matched to a gene; V was cut back by 5 bases and J by 4 bases. This CDR3 is CASSPSGRASDTQYF. The CDR3 DNA is TGTGCCAGCAGCCCTAGCGGGAGGGCCTCAGATACGCAGTATTTT.

This clonotype was counted ten times or more. The chain combines TRBV12-3 or TRBV12-4 with TRBJ2-3; TRBD2 aligns across 13 bases. The CDR3 contains 15 residues. J was trimmed by 4 bases and V by 5 bases; bases with no gene match: 3. The CDR3 region is CASSRTSGSADTQYF. CDR3 nucleotides: TGTGCCAGCAGTCGGACTAGCGGGAGCGCAGATACGCAGTATTTT.

The chain couples TRBV7-3 to TRBJ1-1; D call uncertain. Deletions cut 1 base from V and 4 bases from J, with 7 bases between. Germline CDR1 reads SGHTA; CDR2 reads FQGTGA. The CDR3 covers 13 residues. CDR3 DNA: TGTGCCAGCAGCTTAATATGGGGCACTGAAGCTTTCTTT. It translates to CASSLIWGTEAFF.

The chain couples TRBV20-1 to TRBJ2-7; D perhaps matches TRBD2 (5 bases). Germline CDR1 reads DFQATT; CDR2 reads SNEGSKA (reference sequence). Trimming shortened V by 0 bases and J by 12 bases, and 21 bases separated the two germline ends. The CDR3 loop spans 14 amino acids. The CDR3 DNA follows: TGCAGTGCTAGAGATGGGAGAGTCTCAACCCTAAGGTACTTC. Residues: CSARDGRVSTLRYF.

This clonotype has only a few counts. V gene TRBV12-3 or TRBV12-4 combines with J gene TRBJ1-4, with 7 bases lining up with TRBD1. The CDR3 has 15 amino acids. Germline trimming cut 3 bases from V and 7 bases from J; bases unmatched to any gene: 8. The CDR3 nucleotides read TGTGCCAGCAGTTTCAGGACAGGTGTCGGTGAAAAACTGTTTTTT. This sequence encodes CASSFRTGVGEKLFF.

This clonotype was found many times. The V gene is TRBV30, the J gene TRBJ2-1; D possibly corresponds to TRBD2 (6 bases). Trimming shortened V by 2 bases and J by 3 bases, and 8 bases separated the two germline ends. Germline V gives CDR1 GTSNPN, CDR2 SVGIG (reference sequence). CDR3 length: 13 residues. Written as DNA, the CDR3 is TGTGCCTGGAGTTCTAGCGACTACAATGAGCAGTTCTTC. It encodes CAWSSSDYNEQFF. The full variable domain, rest sourced from reference TRBV30 and TRBJ2-1, is SQTIHQWPATLVQPVGSPLSLECTVEGTSNPNLYWYRQAAGRGLQLLFYSVGIGQISSEVPQNLSASRPQDRQFILSSKKLLLSDSGFYLCAWSSSDYNEQFFGPGTRLTVL.